This TCR beta chain is drawn from a study of molecular identifiers for immune sequencing clone quantification. Germline CDR1 and CDR2: PRHDT and FYEKMQ (reference sequence). The ends lost 7 bases at V and 1 base at J; junction bases unmatched: 8. The CDR3 sequence is 16 residues long. TCRdb recomputed calls from the PCR reads with MiXCR, one row per CDR3 protein. The table lists 85,000 to 130,000 distinct CDR3 sequences, roughly 34% of them singletons, with 4% to 4.5% in the top ten. As concerns this clonotype: The target antigen is unknown.

General observations from the study: Clones above 20 RNA copies contained over 98% of effector molecules but under 1% of naive ones.

The gene calls are TRBV13 and TRBJ2-3, with 10 nucleotides matching TRBD2. The specimen sequenced was naive CD8+ T cells from blood, with Jurkat cell RNA spiked in. The subset was: FACS-sorted CD8+CD4-CCR7+CD45RA+ naive T cells. The TCR was taken from a human donor in good health. Some libraries in this study had Jurkat cell RNA spiked in. CDR3 sequence (DNA): TGTGCCAGCAACCCAGCGGGAGGGTTGGGCACAGATACGCAGTATTTT. The encoded protein is CASNPAGGLGTDTQYF.